The present T cell receptor beta chain was sequenced within a study of shared clonotypes between healthy human individuals. Using immunoSEQ multiplex PCR, the repertoire was profiled, and TCRdb retains in-frame clones only, with some absent. This sample yields approximately 810,000 clones, of which over 90% are seen a single time; under 30% belongs to the top ten. A word on this clone: Its antigen is as yet unknown.

Naive CD8 cells lacked CD45RO and underwent positive selection for CCR7, leaving out terminally differentiated effector memory CD45RA+ cells. Findings and caveats of the study: Rarefaction showed that sequencing of sorted subsets was incomplete (despite large depth). In contrast to clonotypes shared by all four donors, non-shared clonotypes had lower generation probabilities.

Sample: naive CD8+ T cells sorted from blood. The receptor's source is a man in his thirties or forties in good health.

CDR3 nucleotides: TGCGCCAGCAGCCAAGTAGCGGGAGGCTTCAATGAGCAGTTCTTC. Encoded protein: CASSQVAGGFNEQFF. The rearrangement uses TRBV4-1 and TRBJ2-1; the match to TRBD2 covers 10 bases. This CDR3 has 15 amino acids. V shed 1 base, J shed 6 bases, and the junction held 3 bases outside the gene matches. The V gene's germline CDR1 is MGHRA and CDR2 YSYEKL.